The sequence of this T cell receptor (beta chain) was determined in a study of blood T cell repertoires in COVID-19 (dated by TCRdb to the early 2020s). In terms of the full investigation: Collaborator samples came from the United States, Italy and Spain and covered acute and convalescent phases of COVID-19. The prospective study material was composed of cDNA or gDNA derived from T cells, B-cell-depleted T cells, or PBMCs. Subjects who had been exposed to COVID-19, were actively infected with it, or had recovered from it provided the deeply sampled blood TCRbeta repertoires that made up the dataset. A freely available public database, intended as a resource for researchers studying the immune response to SARS-CoV-2, is where the repertoires were released. The samples were drawn from the first 160 participants of the ongoing ImmuneRACE study and from more than 1,000 subjects provided by 6 global collaborators. Sample metadata almost always included a de-identified subject ID, COVID-19 status, age in years and sex. HLA class I and class II types, where available, came from metadata supplied by the sample provider rather than from assay-based typing.

Details on this clone: Its antigen target is currently unknown. No much larger clone exists at a distance of one base, and base qualities are not known.

The collaborating institutions used their own protocols to collect whole blood in K2EDTA tubes. For TCRbeta analysis, collaborators shipped samples as frozen whole blood, isolated PBMCs, or DNA extracted from either of those sample types. The immunoSEQ Assay, a bias-controlled multiplex PCR, was used to amplify TCRbeta CDR3 regions from genomic DNA. The study's processing was this. Nucleated cell counts per sample were estimated from amplification of reference gene primers within the assay. To quantify the absolute abundance of each unique TCRbeta CDR3 rearrangement, sequence reads were collapsed and filtered. For each sample, productive Simpson clonality was calculated by taking the square root of Simpson's diversity index across productive rearrangements. TCRdb carries this immuneACCESS record with in-frame sequences only. Its versions omit some clonotypes, under half of them owing to an unresolved V gene in the studies checked, with the rest unexplained. V and J calls and clone size follow that table, whereas D and trimming were derived from the DNA. The sample yields more than 60,000 clones; around 90% were counted once. In total, the top ten clones hold less than 9% of the sample.

Here is what the overall study found, with its caveats: Clinical and demographic metadata were provided uncurated, with the amount varying by source and participant.

The sequenced material came from peripheral blood. The TCR originated in a human donor in a cohort sampled during active COVID-19.

CDR3 loop: CASSPAPGQGADGYTF. The nucleotide sequence reads as follows: TGTGCCAGCTCACCCGCTCCGGGACAGGGGGCGGATGGCTACACCTTC. The chain is made from TRBV18 and TRBJ1-2; 12 bases in the middle match TRBD1. Taken from cysteine to phenylalanine, the CDR3 has 16 residues. Only the CDR3 DNA stays, 48 bases, in frame from base 1. CDR1 KGHSH and CDR2 LQKENI were looked up in the germline V gene. V has 3 bases trimmed and J has 6 bases trimmed; junction bases matching no gene number 8.